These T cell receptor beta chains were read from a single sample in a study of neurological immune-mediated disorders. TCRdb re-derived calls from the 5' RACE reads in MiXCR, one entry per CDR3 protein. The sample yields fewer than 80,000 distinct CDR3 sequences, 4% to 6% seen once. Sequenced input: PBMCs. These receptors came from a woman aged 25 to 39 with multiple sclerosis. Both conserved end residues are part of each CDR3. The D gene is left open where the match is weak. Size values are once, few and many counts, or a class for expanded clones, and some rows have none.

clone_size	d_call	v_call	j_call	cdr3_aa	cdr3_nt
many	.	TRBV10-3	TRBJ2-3	CAISRLRTLTDTQYF	TGTGCCATCAGTCGATTGAGGACCCTCACAGATACGCAGTATTTT
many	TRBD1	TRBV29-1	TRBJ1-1	CSVVQGMANTEAFF	TGCAGCGTTGTACAGGGGATGGCGAACACTGAAGCTTTCTTT
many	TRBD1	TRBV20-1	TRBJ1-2	CSAIARDRAGYTF	TGCAGTGCTATCGCCCGGGACAGGGCAGGCTACACCTTC
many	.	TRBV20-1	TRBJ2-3	CSAQSTPVSTDTQYF	TGCAGTGCCCAATCGACTCCCGTCAGCACAGATACGCAGTATTTT
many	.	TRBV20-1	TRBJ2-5	CSAHGTSQETQYF	TGCAGTGCCCATGGGACTTCCCAAGAGACCCAGTACTTC
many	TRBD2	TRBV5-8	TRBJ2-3	CASSLAGLASTDTQYF	TGTGCCAGCAGCTTGGCGGGACTAGCTAGCACAGATACGCAGTATTTT
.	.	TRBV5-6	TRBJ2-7	CASSLGGMVYEQYF	TGTGCCAGCAGCTTGGGGGGGATGGTCTACGAGCAGTACTTC
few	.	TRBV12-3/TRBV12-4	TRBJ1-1	CASSLVGTAGAFF	TGTGCCAGCAGTTTAGTAGGGACTGCTGGAGCTTTCTTT
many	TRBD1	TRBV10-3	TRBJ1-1	CAISDRTGRVAFF	TGTGCCATCAGCGACAGGACAGGGAGGGTAGCTTTCTTT
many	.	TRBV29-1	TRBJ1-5	CSVEDHVDSLNQPQHF	TGCAGCGTTGAAGATCATGTCGACAGCCTTAATCAGCCCCAGCATTTT
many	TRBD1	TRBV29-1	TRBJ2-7	CSVRDRDYEQYF	TGCAGCGTTCGGGACAGGGACTACGAGCAGTACTTC
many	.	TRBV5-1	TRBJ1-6	CASSLDRGSPLHF	TGCGCCAGCAGCTTGGATAGGGGTTCACCCCTCCACTTT
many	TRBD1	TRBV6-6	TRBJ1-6	CASSYGTGGSPLHF	TGTGCCAGCAGTTACGGGACAGGGGGTTCACCCCTCCACTTT
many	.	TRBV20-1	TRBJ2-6	CSARAGTRSGANVLTF	TGCAGTGCTAGAGCCGGGACAAGGTCTGGGGCCAACGTCCTGACTTTC
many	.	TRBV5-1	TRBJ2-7	CASSLDSPNSEQYF	TGCGCCAGCAGCTTGGACAGCCCTAATTCGGAGCAGTACTTC
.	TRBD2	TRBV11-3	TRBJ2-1	CASSRAGASSYNEQFF	TGTGCCAGCAGTCGAGCGGGGGCGAGTTCCTACAATGAGCAGTTCTTC
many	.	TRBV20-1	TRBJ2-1	CSASLESTLDEQFF	TGCAGTGCTTCCCTTGAGAGCACCCTGGATGAGCAGTTCTTC
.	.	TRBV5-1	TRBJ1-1	CASSGGTEAFF	TGCGCCAGCAGCGGTGGGACCGAAGCTTTCTTT
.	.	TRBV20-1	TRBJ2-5	CSARGANTNQETQYF	TGCAGTGCTCGGGGGGCGAACACCAACCAAGAGACCCAGTACTTC
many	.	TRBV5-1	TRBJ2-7	CASSLTGWTYEQYF	TGCGCCAGCAGCTTGACAGGGTGGACCTACGAGCAGTACTTC
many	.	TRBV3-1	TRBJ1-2	CASSQVGYGYTF	TGTGCCAGCAGCCAAGTGGGATATGGCTACACCTTC